The following is a TCR beta chain sequence with its context. Its antigen remains unknown. Naive CD4+ cells had CD25+ Tregs removed. Germline loops: CDR1 SGHRS, CDR2 YFSETQ. This CDR3 has 13 residues. Trimming pared 4 bases from V and 5 bases from J, leaving 12 bases between. Notes on the study in general: The TCR gene usage of tumor memory CD4+ T cells clustered together with blood and lymph node memory CD4+ cells and with lymph node naive CD4+ cells.

Each CDR3 protein gets one entry after TCRdb re-called the 5' RACE reads with MiXCR. The sample holds about 62,000 distinct CDR3 sequences; 25% to 30% are singletons and the top ten take around 2.5%. The receptor comes from a female donor with breast cancer. The sequencing input was tumor-infiltrating naive CD4+ T cells sorted from the breast tumor. Indicated subset: naive CD4+ T cells, CD4+CD45RA+CD25-. The V call is TRBV5-1, the J call TRBJ1-1; maybe TRBD1 (5 bases). CDR3 in amino acids: CASSVGGGTEAFF. Written as DNA, the CDR3 is TGCGCCAGCAGCGTGGGGGGAGGAACTGAAGCTTTCTTT.